Below, 14 T cell receptor beta chains from the same sample are listed, as sequenced in a study of a mutant IDH1 vaccine in newly diagnosed glioma (dated by TCRdb to the early 2020s). Receptor libraries were prepared by the immunoSEQ multiplex PCR assay. TCRdb re-hosts the immuneACCESS table, in-frame sequences only. Its copies lack some clones; in the studies checked, an unresolved V gene accounts for under half of them, and the cause for the rest is not known. Recorded for this sample are over 45,000 clones; about 82% of them occurred a single time. The ten biggest clones cover 9% to 15% of the sample. Antigens of these TCRs are unknown. The time point label on this specimen signifies: week 35, safety follow-up. Each vaccine dose, consisting of 300 ug of a 20-mer mutant IDH1 peptide in Montanide, was administered subcutaneously with topical imiquimod. The source material was PBMCs, sampled from a glioma patient whose treatment included an IDH1 peptide vaccine. These receptor sequences come from a man aged 35 to 55 with glioma.

The chain joins TRBV5-1 to TRBJ2-3; D is ambiguous. The CDR3 has 17 residues. Per the germline V gene, CDR1 is SGHRS and CDR2 is YFSETQ. V was shortened by 4 bases and J by 1 base, with 19 bases between the two germline ends. The CDR3 nucleotides are TGCGCCAGCAGCCTCCCCTACCGCAGGAACCGCACAGATACGCAGTATTTT. Translation: CASSLPYRRNRTDTQYF.

V and J are TRBV6-1 and TRBJ2-5, with D perhaps TRBD2 (5 bases). V was pared by 1 base and J by 7 bases, with 13 bases between. Germline V gene lookup returns CDR1 MNHNS and CDR2 SASEGT. The CDR3 is 14 residues long. The CDR3 DNA sequence: TGTGCCAGCAGTGAAGGGGTCGGAGGCCGGACCCAGTACTTC. Translation: CASSEGVGGRTQYF.

The chain couples TRBV18 to TRBJ2-4; TRBD2 is a possible D gene (6 bases). The CDR3 sequence is 14 residues long. The V and J ends lost 3 bases and 0 bases respectively, with 6 bases between them. Germline V gives CDR1 KGHSH, CDR2 LQKENI. CDR3 loop: CASSPEGAKNIQYF. CDR3 DNA: TGTGCCAGCTCACCGGAGGGAGCCAAAAACATTCAGTACTTC.

The gene calls are TRBV6-5 and TRBJ2-7; D perhaps matches TRBD1 (6 bases). Germline assignment: CDR1 MNHEY and CDR2 SVGAGI. The CDR3 spans 15 residues. V was shortened by 7 bases and J by 3 bases, with 19 bases between the two germline ends. The CDR3 bases are TGTGCCAGCAAGGCCTATGAGACAGGCCACTACGAGCAGTACTTC. As protein: CASKAYETGHYEQYF.

V usage is TRBV10-2 and J usage is TRBJ1-2, with unresolved D. Trimming shortened V by 8 bases and J by 0 bases, and 13 bases separated the two germline ends. In germline, CDR1 is WSHSY, CDR2 SAAADI. The CDR3 runs to 14 residues. CDR3 sequence reads: CASLSAGTNYGYTF. CDR3 DNA: TGCGCCAGCCTCAGCGCGGGAACTAACTATGGCTACACCTTC.

This CDR3 reads CASKGDAWNTEAFF. CDR3 nucleotides: TGTGCCAGCAAGGGGGATGCCTGGAACACTGAAGCTTTCTTT. The chain carries TRBV6-5 and TRBJ1-1; a weak D match, TRBD1 (6 bases). Trimming removed 7 bases from V and 1 base from J, with 13 bases in between. Germline V gene data show CDR1 as MNHEY and CDR2 as SVGAGI. The CDR3 covers 14 residues.

CDR3: CASSYETANTEAFF. As DNA, the CDR3 is TGTGCCAGCAGTTACGAGACAGCCAACACTGAAGCTTTCTTT. The chain has TRBV6-5 and TRBJ1-1, with a weak D call TRBD1 (5 bases). Trimming took 2 bases from V and 2 from J, leaving 9 bases between them. This CDR3 region has 14 residues. Looked up from germline, CDR1 is MNHEY and CDR2 is SVGAGI.

J is TRBJ2-2 and V is TRBV5-1; 11 bases fit TRBD2. The germline gives CDR1 SGHRS, CDR2 YFSETQ. Trimming took 3 bases from V and 4 from J; bases not matched to a gene: 5. CDR3 size: 16 residues. The chain's CDR3 is CASSSGLAEATGELFF. The CDR3 DNA follows: TGCGCCAGCAGCTCGGGACTAGCGGAGGCCACCGGGGAGCTGTTTTTT.

The J gene is TRBJ2-1, the V gene TRBV6-1; TRBD2 matches at 11 bases. The germline gives CDR1 MNHNS, CDR2 SASEGT. J was trimmed by 0 bases and V by 4 bases; bases with no gene match: 8. The CDR3 is made up of 18 amino acids. The CDR3 DNA sequence: TGTGCCAGCAGTGCCGGGACTAGCGGATTGAGCTCCTACAATGAGCAGTTCTTC. It is translated as CASSAGTSGLSSYNEQFF.

The rearrangement joins TRBV9 to TRBJ1-4; possible D gene TRBD1, 6 bases. Per the germline V gene, CDR1 is SGDLS and CDR2 is YYNGEE. The CDR3 covers 16 residues. V lost 2 bases and J 8 bases, leaving 19 bases between the germline ends. Here the CDR3 DNA reads TGTGCCAGCAGCGTGTCGGGGGCGCCCCGTGGGGAAAAACTGTTTTTT. Protein: CASSVSGAPRGEKLFF. Filled out from reference TRBV9 and TRBJ1-4, the complete variable domain reads DSGVTQTPKHLITATGQRVTLRCSPRSGDLSVYWYQQSLDQGLQFLIQYYNGEERAKGNILERFSAQQFPDLHSELNLSSLELGDSALYFCASSVSGAPRGEKLFFGSGTQLSVL.

The chain recombines TRBV29-1 with TRBJ2-1; 10 nucleotides line up with TRBD2. The CDR3 loop spans 15 amino acids. V gave up 5 bases and J gave up 8 bases; unmatched junction bases: 12. The germline V gene encodes CDR1 SQVTM and CDR2 ANQGSEA. The CDR3 bases are TGCAGCGTTCTAAAACTAGCGGGATTACAATATGAGCAGTTCTTC. It translates to CSVLKLAGLQYEQFF.

The chain is built from TRBV30 and TRBJ1-1; D remains unclear. This CDR3 is 14 amino acids long. Looked up from germline, CDR1 is GTSNPN and CDR2 is SVGIG (reference sequence). V gave up 0 bases and J gave up 1 base, with 9 bases separating them. The CDR3 DNA reads as TGTGCCTGGAGTGTATCCCGTGCGAACACTGAAGCTTTCTTT. Its translation is CAWSVSRANTEAFF. Based on the CDR3 plus reference TRBV30 and TRBJ1-1, the full variable domain is SQTIHQWPATLVQPVGSPLSLECTVEGTSNPNLYWYRQAAGRGLQLLFYSVGIGQISSEVPQNLSASRPQDRQFILSSKKLLLSDSGFYLCAWSVSRANTEAFFGQGTRLTVV.

This CDR3 is CASSLAGVGWGTEAFF. CDR3 nucleotides: TGTGCCAGCAGCTTAGCCGGCGTTGGGTGGGGCACTGAAGCTTTCTTT. J is TRBJ1-1 and V is TRBV7-8; D remains unclear. Trimming cost V 0 bases and J 4 bases, with 15 bases left between them. The CDR3 sequence is 16 residues long. Germline V gene lookup returns CDR1 SGHVS and CDR2 FQNEAQ.

V gene TRBV5-1 combines with J gene TRBJ1-2; 9 bases agree with TRBD1. The CDR3 loop spans 12 amino acids. V shed 5 bases, J shed 7 bases, and the junction held 3 bases outside the gene matches. Looked up from germline, CDR1 is SGHRS and CDR2 is YFSETQ. The CDR3: CASSGQGTGYTF. The CDR3 nucleotides read TGCGCCAGCAGTGGACAGGGGACTGGCTACACCTTC.